The 25 T cell receptor beta chains reported below all come from one sample, sequenced in a study of blood T cells in healthy people across ages. Then a second PCR, running roughly 7 to 12 cycles, was carried out with a sample-barcoded 5' primer and a J-beta primer mix. Each CDR3 protein gets one entry after TCRdb re-called the 5' RACE reads with MiXCR. The sample carries 790,000 or so distinct CDR3 sequences, about 42% recorded once. Specimen: blood. The receptors here all came from a man older than 75 in good health.

The genes are TRBV6-6 and TRBJ1-1; D is ambiguous. The CDR3 runs 15 residues. Germline V gene data show CDR1 as MNHNY and CDR2 as SVGAGI (reference sequence). Trimming stripped 1 base from V and 1 base from J, with 10 bases between. Here the CDR3 reads CASSYYVSGNTEAFF. The CDR3 DNA sequence: TGTGCCAGCAGTTACTACGTCAGTGGGAACACTGAAGCTTTCTTT.

This chain joins TRBV2 and TRBJ2-4; a weak D match, TRBD1 (5 bases). TRBJ2-7 explains the end of the DNA better; the J call may be wrong. The germline V gene has CDR1 SNHLY and CDR2 FYNNEI. The CDR3 extends over 13 amino acids. In DNA form, the CDR3 reads TGTGCCAGCATGTGTGGGGCAGCTTACGAGCAGTACTTC. Protein sequence: CASMCGAAYEQYF.

The V and J genes are TRBV4-3 and TRBJ1-2, with D hard to call. Germline V CDR1 and CDR2: LGHNA, YSLEER. Trimming stripped 0 bases from V and 4 bases from J, with 12 bases between. The CDR3 is made up of 15 amino acids. The CDR3 DNA reads as TGCGCCAGCAGCCAAGAACCGCACTCTGGCTATGGCTACACCTTC. This gives the protein CASSQEPHSGYGYTF.

This clonotype was recorded once. The gene calls are TRBV7-2 and TRBJ2-7, with D hard to call. The CDR3 is 14 amino acids. In germline, CDR1 is SGHTA, CDR2 FQGNSA. The V and J ends lost 1 base and 3 bases respectively, with 10 bases between them. The CDR3 DNA is TGTGCCAGCAGCTTAGGTCCCGGGTACTACGAGCAGTACTTC. The encoded protein is CASSLGPGYYEQYF.

This clonotype was recorded at least ten times. This sequence joins TRBV10-3 and TRBJ2-3; perhaps D is TRBD1 or TRBD2 (5 bases each). The length of the CDR3 is 16 residues. In germline, CDR1 is ENHRY, CDR2 SYGVKD. V dropped 8 bases and J dropped 3 bases, with 21 bases sitting between them. The DNA for the CDR3 is TGTGCCATCGGGGGTTTGGGTATCGACGGGACAGATACGCAGTATTTT. Protein: CAIGGLGIDGTDTQYF.

Ten or more counts support this clonotype. This chain links TRBV4-3 with TRBJ2-1, with D possibly matching TRBD2 (6 bases). Germline CDR1 is LGHNA and CDR2 is YSLEER. The CDR3 is 15 residues long. V lost 1 base, J lost 5 bases, and 12 bases lay in between. The CDR3 DNA follows: TGCGCCAGCAGCCAAGGTGGGGGGAGACACAATGAGCAGTTCTTC. As protein: CASSQGGGRHNEQFF.

The chain uses TRBV20-1 and TRBJ2-1; TRBD2 matches at 12 bases. Trimming cost V 4 bases and J 9 bases; bases outside gene matches: 7. CDR1 and CDR2 (germline): DFQATT, SNEGSKA (reference sequence). This CDR3 spans 14 amino acids. CDR3 coding DNA: TGCAGTGCTACACGACTAGCGGGAGTGGCTGAGCAGTTCTTC. This sequence encodes CSATRLAGVAEQFF.

This clonotype was seen many times. The chain employs TRBV28 and TRBJ2-1, with a tentative D call TRBD2 (5 bases). The CDR3 has 16 amino acids. Trimming cost V 2 bases and J 5 bases, with 16 bases left between them. Germline CDR1 is MDHEN and CDR2 is SYDVKM. The DNA for the CDR3 is TGTGCCAGCAGTTTAAGGCCACTAGGGAGCCACAATGAGCAGTTCTTC. It yields the protein CASSLRPLGSHNEQFF.

This clonotype was seen only a few times. This chain links TRBV24-1 with TRBJ2-1; 9 positions agree with TRBD1. CDR1 and CDR2 from the germline V gene are KGHDR and SFDVKD. Germline trimming cut 7 bases from V and 5 bases from J; bases unmatched to any gene: 8. This CDR3 region has 15 residues. As DNA, the CDR3 is TGTGCCACCAGGGCCCCGGGACAGGGTAACAATGAGCAGTTCTTC. This codes for CATRAPGQGNNEQFF.

This rearrangement joins TRBV9 to TRBJ1-6, with 9 positions matching TRBD1. The J segment lost 11 bases and the V segment lost 4 bases, leaving 10 bases of the junction unmatched. CDR1 SGDLS and CDR2 YYNGEE come from the germline V gene. The CDR3 contains 15 residues. The CDR3: CASSTRDRAYTPLHF. DNA of the CDR3: TGTGCCAGCAGCACCCGGGACAGGGCTTATACACCCCTCCACTTT.

The rearrangement uses TRBV5-1 and TRBJ1-1; perhaps TRBD1 as D (5 bases). CDR1 SGHRS and CDR2 YFSETQ come from the germline V gene. Trimming shortened V by 1 base and J by 5 bases, and 15 bases separated the two germline ends. CDR3 length equals 15 residues. The CDR3 is CASSLIADGGTEAFF. CDR3 sequence (DNA): TGCGCCAGCAGCTTGATCGCAGACGGGGGGACTGAAGCTTTCTTT. Full variable domain (remainder filled in from reference TRBV5-1 and TRBJ1-1): KAGVTQTPRYLIKTRGQQVTLSCSPISGHRSVSWYQQTPGQGLQFLFEYFSETQRNKGNFPGRFSGRQFSNSRSEMNVSTLELGDSALYLCASSLIADGGTEAFFGQGTRLTVV.

This chain uses TRBV20-1 with TRBJ1-1, with TRBD1 identical over 10 bases. Looked up from germline, CDR1 is DFQATT and CDR2 is SNEGSKA (reference sequence). The CDR3 runs to 16 residues. V trimming: 5 bases; J trimming: 6 bases; junction bases outside the gene matches: 15. The CDR3 DNA is TGCAGTGCTCGGGGGAGACAGGGGGCCGCTTTCTCTGAAGCTTTCTTT. Protein: CSARGRQGAAFSEAFF.

This chain links TRBV18 with TRBJ2-3; 13 nucleotides align to TRBD2. With V trimmed by 5 bases and J by 6 bases, 20 bases remained unmatched. The germline gives CDR1 KGHSH, CDR2 LQKENI. This CDR3 has 20 residues. The CDR3 bases are TGTGCCAGCTCAACGAAGAGGCATTGGACTAGCGGGAGCCGCGGGGATACGCAGTATTTT. Residues: CASSTKRHWTSGSRGDTQYF.

The CDR3 region has the DNA TGCGCCAGCAGCCAAGTTGGGGCTAGCGGGCCCCAAGAGACCCAGTACTTC. Translation: CASSQVGASGPQETQYF. The chain is built from TRBV4-3 and TRBJ2-5; 8 positions match TRBD2. Unmatched junction bases numbered 8, after V lost 1 base and J lost 1 base. The V gene's germline CDR1 is LGHNA and CDR2 YSLEER. The CDR3 has 17 amino acids.

Points on this clonotype: A clone one base away is much larger, so this may be a read error. The V call is TRBV3-1, the J call TRBJ2-3, with D possibly TRBD2 on 6 matching bases. Trimming took off 3 bases at V and 9 bases at J, with 16 bases between the two ends. Germline values: CDR1 LGHDT, CDR2 YNNKEL (reference sequence). The CDR3 length is 14 residues. In nucleotides, the CDR3 is TGTGCCAGCAGCCACGCCGGAAGGGGAGGCACGCAGTATTTT. This translates into CASSHAGRGGTQYF.

This clonotype has only a few counts. The rearrangement links TRBV28 to TRBJ1-5; D remains unclear. This CDR3 has 13 residues. Trimming removed 7 bases at V and 15 bases at J, with 22 bases between. Germline CDR1 is MDHEN and CDR2 is SYDVKM. DNA for the CDR3: TGTGCCAGCACCACCCTAAACTCAGGACTTCCGCATTTT. Translation gives CASTTLNSGLPHF.

This clonotype was seen only a few times. The chain links TRBV29-1 to TRBJ1-2; possibly TRBD1 for D (6 bases). The CDR3 is 14 residues long. CDR1 SQVTM and CDR2 ANQGSEA come from the germline V gene. Trimming stripped 1 base from V and 5 bases from J, with 14 bases between. In DNA, the CDR3 is TGCAGCGTTGAAGGATCTGGGGGCGCGTATGGCTACACCTTC. Translation gives CSVEGSGGAYGYTF.

Comments on this clonotype: Its ends do not fully match the called genes, so a read error is possible. The chain couples TRBV5-6 to TRBJ1-1; D is unclear. The CDR3 runs to 16 residues. CDR1 is SGHDT, CDR2 YYEEEE, per germline. The CDR3 DNA reads TGTGCCAGCAGCTTGGGGACCCTAGACATGAACACTGGAGCTTTCTTT. Translated: CASSLGTLDMNTGAFF.

This chain connects TRBV12-3 or TRBV12-4 to TRBJ1-1; no definite D call. V gave up 2 bases and J gave up 8 bases, with 6 bases separating them. The CDR3 contains 11 residues. The CDR3 protein is CASSLSHEAFF. DNA for the CDR3: TGTGCCAGCAGTTTATCTCACGAAGCTTTCTTT.

This clonotype was seen a few times. The genes are TRBV3-1 and TRBJ2-5; TRBD2 agrees at 9 bases. The germline CDR1 and CDR2 sequences are LGHDT and YNNKEL (reference sequence). The CDR3 loop spans 16 amino acids. Trimming took 4 bases from V and 4 from J; bases not matched to a gene: 10. DNA for the CDR3: TGTGCCAGCAGCCCCCGCCTAGCGGGAAAGCGAGAGACCCAGTACTTC. Amino acids: CASSPRLAGKRETQYF.

This clonotype was recorded many times. The chain employs TRBV6-5 and TRBJ2-5; 12 nucleotides align to TRBD2. The CDR3 consists of 16 residues. V trimming: 5 bases; J trimming: 1 base; junction bases outside the gene matches: 5. Germline loops: CDR1 MNHEY, CDR2 SVGAGI. CDR3 coding DNA: TGTGCCAGCAGTATGGGACTAGCGGGCCCCCAAGAGACCCAGTACTTC. Translation: CASSMGLAGPQETQYF.

This clonotype was detected only once. The CDR3: CASSLDRESGGYTF. In DNA, the CDR3 is TGTGCCAGCAGCTTGGACAGGGAGTCAGGTGGCTACACCTTC. The V and J genes are TRBV7-3 and TRBJ1-2; 8 nucleotides agree with TRBD1. Looked up from germline, CDR1 is SGHTA and CDR2 is FQGTGA. The length of the CDR3 is 14 residues. The trim removed 3 bases at V and 7 bases at J, leaving 7 bases unmatched.

This clonotype was picked up many times. This rearrangement joins TRBV29-1 to TRBJ2-3, with 7 bases aligning to TRBD2. The CDR3 sequence is 13 residues long. V dropped 6 bases and J dropped 6; count of bases not matched to a gene: 9. Germline V gives CDR1 SQVTM, CDR2 ANQGSEA. The CDR3 loop reads CSVKAGRADTQYF. Written as DNA, the CDR3 is TGCAGCGTAAAAGCGGGGCGTGCGGATACGCAGTATTTT.

The V gene is TRBV30, the J gene TRBJ1-4, with 9 bases fitting TRBD1. The germline gives CDR1 GTSNPN, CDR2 SVGIG (reference sequence). The length of the CDR3 is 13 residues. J was trimmed by 8 bases and V by 5 bases; bases with no gene match: 6. CDR3: CAWWDRAREKLFF. CDR3 nucleotide sequence: TGTGCCTGGTGGGACAGGGCAAGAGAAAAACTGTTTTTT.

The V and J genes are TRBV10-3 and TRBJ2-5; 10 bases agree with TRBD2. J was trimmed by 9 bases and V by 6 bases; bases with no gene match: 13. In germline, CDR1 is ENHRY, CDR2 SYGVKD. The CDR3 extends over 15 amino acids. The CDR3 sequence is CAISASGRPLTAQYF. The CDR3 coding sequence is TGTGCCATCAGCGCTAGCGGGAGACCATTAACGGCCCAGTACTTC.